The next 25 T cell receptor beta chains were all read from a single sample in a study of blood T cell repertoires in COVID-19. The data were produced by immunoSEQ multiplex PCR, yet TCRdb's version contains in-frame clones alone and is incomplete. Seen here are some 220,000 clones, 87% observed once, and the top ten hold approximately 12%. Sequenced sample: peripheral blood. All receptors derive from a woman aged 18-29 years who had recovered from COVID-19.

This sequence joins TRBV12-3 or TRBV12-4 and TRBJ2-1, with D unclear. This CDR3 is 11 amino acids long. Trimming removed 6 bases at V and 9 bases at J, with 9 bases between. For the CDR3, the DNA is TGTGCCAGCAGCCACAGAGCTGAGCAGTTCTTC. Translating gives CASSHRAEQFF.

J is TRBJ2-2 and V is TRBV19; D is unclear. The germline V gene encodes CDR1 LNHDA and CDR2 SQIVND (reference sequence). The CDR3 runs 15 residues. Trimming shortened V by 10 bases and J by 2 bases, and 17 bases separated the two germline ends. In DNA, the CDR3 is TGTGCCACCCAAAGTTTGCTGGGCAACACCGGGGAGCTGTTTTTT. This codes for CATQSLLGNTGELFF.

The CDR3 DNA is TGTGCCAGCAGCCGTCAGCAGGTTACTCCCTACGAGCAGTACTTC. Encoded protein: CASSRQQVTPYEQYF. The gene calls are TRBV7-2 and TRBJ2-7; D remains unclear. The V and J ends lost 5 bases and 2 bases respectively, with 16 bases between them. CDR3 length: 15 amino acids. Germline V gene lookup returns CDR1 SGHTA and CDR2 FQGNSA.

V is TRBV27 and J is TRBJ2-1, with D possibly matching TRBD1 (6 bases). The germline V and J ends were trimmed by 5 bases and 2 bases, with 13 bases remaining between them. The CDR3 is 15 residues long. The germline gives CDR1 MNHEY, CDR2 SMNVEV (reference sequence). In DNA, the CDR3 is TGTGCCAGCAGTCATCCAGGGGTAACCTACAATGAGCAGTTCTTC. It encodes CASSHPGVTYNEQFF.

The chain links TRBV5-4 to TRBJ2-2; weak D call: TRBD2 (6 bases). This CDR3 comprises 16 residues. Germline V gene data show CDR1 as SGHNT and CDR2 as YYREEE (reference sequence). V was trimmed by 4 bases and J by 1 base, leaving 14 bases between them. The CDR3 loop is CASSRDLGRNTGELFF. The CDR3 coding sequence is TGTGCCAGCAGCCGGGACTTAGGAAGGAACACCGGGGAGCTGTTTTTT.

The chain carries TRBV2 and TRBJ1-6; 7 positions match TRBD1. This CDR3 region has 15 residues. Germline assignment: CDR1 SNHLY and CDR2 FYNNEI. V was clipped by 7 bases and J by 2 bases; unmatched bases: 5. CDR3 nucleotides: TGTGCCAGCATTAAGGACAGGCCCTATAATTCACCCCTCCACTTT. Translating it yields CASIKDRPYNSPLHF.

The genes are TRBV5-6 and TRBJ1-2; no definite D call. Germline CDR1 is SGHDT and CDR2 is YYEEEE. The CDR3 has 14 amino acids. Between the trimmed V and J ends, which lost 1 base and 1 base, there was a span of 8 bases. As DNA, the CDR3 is TGTGCCAGCAGCTTGAGAAACAGTAACTATGGCTACACCTTC. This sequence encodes CASSLRNSNYGYTF.

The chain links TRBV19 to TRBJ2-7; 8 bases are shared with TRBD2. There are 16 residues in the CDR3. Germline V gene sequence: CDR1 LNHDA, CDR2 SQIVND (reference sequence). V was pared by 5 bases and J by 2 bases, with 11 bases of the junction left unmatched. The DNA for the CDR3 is TGTGCCAGTAGTCTCCTTAGGGCCGGGGGGGCCTACGAGCAGTACTTC. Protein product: CASSLLRAGGAYEQYF.

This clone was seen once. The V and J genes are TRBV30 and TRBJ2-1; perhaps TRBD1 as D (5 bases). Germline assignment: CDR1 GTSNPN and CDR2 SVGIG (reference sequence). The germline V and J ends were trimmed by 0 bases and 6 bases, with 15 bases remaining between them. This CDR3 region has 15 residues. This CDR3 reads CAWSVTQGFVNEQFF. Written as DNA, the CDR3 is TGTGCCTGGAGTGTAACGCAGGGCTTCGTCAATGAGCAGTTCTTC.

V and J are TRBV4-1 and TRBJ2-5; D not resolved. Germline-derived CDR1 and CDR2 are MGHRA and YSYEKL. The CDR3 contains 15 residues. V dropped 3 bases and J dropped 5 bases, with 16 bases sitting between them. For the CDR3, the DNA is TGCGCCAGCAGCCAGGAGAGGTGGGTTCGGGAGACCCAGTACTTC. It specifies CASSQERWVRETQYF.

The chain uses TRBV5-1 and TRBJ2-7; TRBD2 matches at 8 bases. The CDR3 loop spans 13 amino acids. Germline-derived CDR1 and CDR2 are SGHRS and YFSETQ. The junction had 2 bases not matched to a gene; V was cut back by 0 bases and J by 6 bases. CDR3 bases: TGCGCCAGCAGCTTGGCCGGGACTAGCGAGCAGTACTTC. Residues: CASSLAGTSEQYF.

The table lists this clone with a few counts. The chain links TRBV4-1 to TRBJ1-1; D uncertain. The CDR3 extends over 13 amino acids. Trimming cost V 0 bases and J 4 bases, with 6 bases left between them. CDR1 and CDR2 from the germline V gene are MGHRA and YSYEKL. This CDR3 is CASSQEKLTEAFF. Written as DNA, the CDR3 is TGCGCCAGCAGCCAAGAGAAGCTCACTGAAGCTTTCTTT.

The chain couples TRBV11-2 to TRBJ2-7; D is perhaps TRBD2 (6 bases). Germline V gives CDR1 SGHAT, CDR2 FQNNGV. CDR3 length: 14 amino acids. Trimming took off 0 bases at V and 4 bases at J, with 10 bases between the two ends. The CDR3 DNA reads TGTGCCAGCAGCTTAGAACACGGGAGTTACGAGCAGTACTTC. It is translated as CASSLEHGSYEQYF.

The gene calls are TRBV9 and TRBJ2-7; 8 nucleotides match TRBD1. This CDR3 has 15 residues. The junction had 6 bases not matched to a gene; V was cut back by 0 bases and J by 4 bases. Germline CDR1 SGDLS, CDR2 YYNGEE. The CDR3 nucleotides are TGTGCCAGCAGCGTAGGATGGACAGGGAAGTACGAGCAGTACTTC. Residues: CASSVGWTGKYEQYF.

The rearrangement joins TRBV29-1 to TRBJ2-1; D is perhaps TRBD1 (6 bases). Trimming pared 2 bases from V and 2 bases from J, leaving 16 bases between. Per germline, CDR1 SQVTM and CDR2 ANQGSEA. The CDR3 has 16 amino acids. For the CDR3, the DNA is TGCAGCGTTGAAAAGGACAGTTCCCGTGCCTACAATGAGCAGTTCTTC. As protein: CSVEKDSSRAYNEQFF.

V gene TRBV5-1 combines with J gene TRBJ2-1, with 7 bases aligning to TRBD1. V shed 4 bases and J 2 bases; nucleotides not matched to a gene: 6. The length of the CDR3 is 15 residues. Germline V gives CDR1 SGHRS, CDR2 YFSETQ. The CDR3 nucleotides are TGCGCCAGCAGCGGAGCGACAGGGACCTACAATGAGCAGTTCTTC. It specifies CASSGATGTYNEQFF.

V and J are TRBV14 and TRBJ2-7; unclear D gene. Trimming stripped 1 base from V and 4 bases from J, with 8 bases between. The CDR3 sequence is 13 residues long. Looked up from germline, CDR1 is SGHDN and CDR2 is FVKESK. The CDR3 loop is CASSQVGAYEQYF. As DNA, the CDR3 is TGTGCCAGCAGCCAAGTAGGAGCTTACGAGCAGTACTTC.

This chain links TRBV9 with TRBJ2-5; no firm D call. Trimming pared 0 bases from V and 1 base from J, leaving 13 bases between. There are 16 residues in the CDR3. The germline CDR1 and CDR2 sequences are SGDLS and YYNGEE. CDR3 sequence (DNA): TGTGCCAGCAGCGTAGACGGCAGACTCCTCCAAGAGACCCAGTACTTC. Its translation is CASSVDGRLLQETQYF.

The CDR3 nucleotides read TGTGCCAGCAGCCAAATCGACAGGGGGAAGACGGTGAACACTGAAGCTTTCTTT. The encoded protein is CASSQIDRGKTVNTEAFF. The V and J genes are TRBV4-2 and TRBJ1-1; 9 nucleotides match TRBD1. The CDR3 runs to 18 residues. The V gene's germline CDR1 is LGHNA and CDR2 YNFKEQ. J lost 0 bases, V lost 2 bases, and 10 bases had no gene match.

The CDR3 is CASSISWPYEQYF. CDR3 DNA sequence: TGTGCCAGTAGTATTAGCTGGCCCTACGAGCAGTACTTC. The rearrangement joins TRBV19 to TRBJ2-7; D is undetermined. V gave up 3 bases and J gave up 2 bases, with 8 bases separating them. Germline V gene data show CDR1 as LNHDA and CDR2 as SQIVND (reference sequence). CDR3 length: 13 residues.

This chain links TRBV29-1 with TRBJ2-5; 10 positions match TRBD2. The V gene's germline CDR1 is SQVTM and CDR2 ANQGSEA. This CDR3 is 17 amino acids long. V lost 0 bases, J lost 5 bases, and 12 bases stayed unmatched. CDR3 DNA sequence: TGCAGCGTTGAAGATCCCTCCACTAGCGGGATGGGGGAGACCCAGTACTTC. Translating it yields CSVEDPSTSGMGETQYF.

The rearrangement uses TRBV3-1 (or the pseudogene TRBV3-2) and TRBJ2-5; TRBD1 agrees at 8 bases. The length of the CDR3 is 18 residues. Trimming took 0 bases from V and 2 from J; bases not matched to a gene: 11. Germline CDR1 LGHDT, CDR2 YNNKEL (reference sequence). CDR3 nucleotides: TGTGCCAGCAGCCAAGACAGCCGACAGGGGCGGCCTCAAGAGACCCAGTACTTC. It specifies CASSQDSRQGRPQETQYF.

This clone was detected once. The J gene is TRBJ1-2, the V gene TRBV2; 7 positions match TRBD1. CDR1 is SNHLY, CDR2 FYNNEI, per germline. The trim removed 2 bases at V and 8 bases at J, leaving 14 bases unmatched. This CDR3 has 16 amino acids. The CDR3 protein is CASSERRDRASYGYTF. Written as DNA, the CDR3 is TGTGCCAGCAGTGAACGCCGAGACAGGGCTTCATACGGCTACACCTTC. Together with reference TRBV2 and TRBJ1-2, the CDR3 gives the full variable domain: EPEVTQTPSHQVTQMGQEVILRCVPISNHLYFYWYRQILGQKVEFLVSFYNNEISEKSEIFDDQFSVERPDGSNFTLKIRSTKLEDSAMYFCASSERRDRASYGYTFGSGTRLTVV.

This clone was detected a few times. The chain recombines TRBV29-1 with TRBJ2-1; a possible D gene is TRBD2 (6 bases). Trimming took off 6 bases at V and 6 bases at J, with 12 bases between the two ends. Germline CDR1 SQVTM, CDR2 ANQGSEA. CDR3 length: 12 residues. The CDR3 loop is CSVRREGNEQFF. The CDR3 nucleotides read TGCAGCGTGAGGCGGGAAGGCAATGAGCAGTTCTTC.

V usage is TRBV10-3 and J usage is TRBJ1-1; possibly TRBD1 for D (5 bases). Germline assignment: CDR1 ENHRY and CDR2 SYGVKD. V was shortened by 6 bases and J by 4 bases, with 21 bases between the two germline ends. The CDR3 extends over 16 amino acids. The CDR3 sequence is CAIRPDGGGRGTEAFF. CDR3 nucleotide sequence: TGTGCCATCAGACCCGACGGCGGGGGACGAGGCACTGAAGCTTTCTTT.